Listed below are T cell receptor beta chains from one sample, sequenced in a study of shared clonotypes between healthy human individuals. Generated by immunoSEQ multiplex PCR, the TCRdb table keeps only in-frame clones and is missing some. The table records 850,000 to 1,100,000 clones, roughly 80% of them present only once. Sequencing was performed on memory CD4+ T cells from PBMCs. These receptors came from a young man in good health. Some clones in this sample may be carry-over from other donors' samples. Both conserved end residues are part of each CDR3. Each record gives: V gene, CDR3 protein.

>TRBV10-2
CATQSYRVSSGSGGANVLTF
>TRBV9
CASSTREGRSETQYF
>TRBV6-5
CASRRDLIGELFF
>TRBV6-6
CASNPTGMRDNYGYTF
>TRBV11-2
CASSLGYRVGGYEQYF
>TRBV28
CASSSPPGRGSSQPQHF
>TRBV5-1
CASSSQPDRGPGNTIYF
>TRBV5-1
CASSLTGNPQETQYF
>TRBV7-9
CASSLRAGDRVSYEQYF
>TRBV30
CAWSVLNYDYGYTF
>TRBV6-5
CASSYRGGTEAFF
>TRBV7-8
CASSEGRPRAFYGQYF
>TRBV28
CASTDAGTNQPQHF
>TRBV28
CASVSGSGETQYF
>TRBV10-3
CAISESRGHTGELFF
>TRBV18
CASSPARAGQTEAFF
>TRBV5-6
CASSLLSQGGRTEAFF
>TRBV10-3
CAIRDAGANVLTF
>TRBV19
CASSMLGAGKNQPQHF
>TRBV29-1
CSVVLGGRPSGANVLTF
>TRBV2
CASSKGPAVSGEQFF
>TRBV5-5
CASSTLWVSNTEAFF
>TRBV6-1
CASSGSLRGELFF
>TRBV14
CASSPLYGNSGNTIYF
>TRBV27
CASPNRMLSYDKKLFF
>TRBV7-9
CASSSQAGGTYEQYF
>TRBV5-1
CASSLAGGGSYNEQFF
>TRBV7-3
CASSPSTGNTIYF
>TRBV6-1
CASSGRRGPYNEQFF
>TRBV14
CASSPLEETGELFF
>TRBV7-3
CASSLNGLGNTGELFF
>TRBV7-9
CASSLFGNTEAFF
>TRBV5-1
CASTRGTSKRTGELFF
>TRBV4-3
CASSPGQGSDTQYF
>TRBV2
CASSIGGATHTGELFF
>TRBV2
CASAGDISTDTQYF
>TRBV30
CACRSPGDTEAFF
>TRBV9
CASSVGDRGYEQYF
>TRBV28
CASSLLKGQPQHF
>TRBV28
CASSFRPPDDTEAFF